Included here is one T cell receptor beta chain sequence, with context. Germline and junction disagree at one end, which may indicate a read error. These data belong to a study of T cell repertoires in aging, cancer and after chemotherapy. This CDR3 is built from 14 residues. CDR1 and CDR2 (germline): MNHEY, SVGEGT. Amplification of TCR beta used genomic DNA extracted from peripheral blood. Rearranged V-D-J TRB sequences were amplified with a mixed TRB-A/B primer pool. TCRdb re-called the multiplex PCR reads through MiXCR, storing one row per CDR3 protein. The table lists 950 to 1,500 distinct CDR3 sequences, around 25% of them singletons, with 40% in the top ten.

The sequence derives from a human donor with a solid tumor. This rearrangement joins TRBV6-2 or TRBV6-3 to TRBJ1-1; the match to TRBD1 covers 8 bases. Sequenced input: blood. In DNA form, the CDR3 reads TGTGCCATCAGTCCCGACAGGGGGAACACTGAAGCTTTCTTT. Translation gives CAISPDRGNTEAFF.